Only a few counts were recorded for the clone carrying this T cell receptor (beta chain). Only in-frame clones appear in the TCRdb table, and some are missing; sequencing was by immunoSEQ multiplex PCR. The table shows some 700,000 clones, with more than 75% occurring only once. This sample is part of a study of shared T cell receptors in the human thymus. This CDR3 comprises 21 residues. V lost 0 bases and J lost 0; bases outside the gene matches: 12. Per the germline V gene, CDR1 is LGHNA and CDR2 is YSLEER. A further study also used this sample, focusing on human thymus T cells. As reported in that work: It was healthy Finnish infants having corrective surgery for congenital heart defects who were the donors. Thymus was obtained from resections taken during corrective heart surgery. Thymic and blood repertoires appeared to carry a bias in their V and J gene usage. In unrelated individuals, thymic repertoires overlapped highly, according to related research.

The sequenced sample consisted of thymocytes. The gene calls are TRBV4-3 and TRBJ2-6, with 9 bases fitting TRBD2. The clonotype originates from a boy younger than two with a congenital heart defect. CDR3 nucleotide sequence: TGCGCCAGCAGCCAAGATCGATGCCCTAGCGGGACTCCCTCTGGGGCCAACGTCCTGACTTTC. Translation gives CASSQDRCPSGTPSGANVLTF.